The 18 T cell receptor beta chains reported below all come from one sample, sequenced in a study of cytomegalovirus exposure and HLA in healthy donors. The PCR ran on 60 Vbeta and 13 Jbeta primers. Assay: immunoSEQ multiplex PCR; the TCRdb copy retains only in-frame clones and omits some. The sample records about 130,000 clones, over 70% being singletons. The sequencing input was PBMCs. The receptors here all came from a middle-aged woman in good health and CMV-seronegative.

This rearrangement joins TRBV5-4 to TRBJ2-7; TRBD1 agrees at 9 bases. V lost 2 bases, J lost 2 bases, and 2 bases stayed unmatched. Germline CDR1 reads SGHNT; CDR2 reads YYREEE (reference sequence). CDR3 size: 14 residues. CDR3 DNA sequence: TGTGCCAGCAGCTTTGACAGGGGGACCTACGAGCAGTACTTC. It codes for CASSFDRGTYEQYF.

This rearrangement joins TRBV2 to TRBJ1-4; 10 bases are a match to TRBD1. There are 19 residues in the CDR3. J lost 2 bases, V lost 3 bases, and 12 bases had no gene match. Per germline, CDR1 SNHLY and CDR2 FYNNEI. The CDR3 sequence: CASSDGTGQGIFTNEKLFF. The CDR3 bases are TGTGCCAGCAGTGATGGAACGGGACAGGGGATTTTTACTAATGAAAAACTGTTTTTT.

CDR3 protein: CASVAGAQETQYF. CDR3 bases: TGTGCCAGCGTAGCGGGAGCGCAAGAGACCCAGTACTTC. This chain joins TRBV28 and TRBJ2-5; 9 positions agree with TRBD2. The CDR3 is made up of 13 amino acids. The V segment lost 8 bases and the J segment 2 bases; nucleotides outside the gene matches: 3. From germline, CDR1 is MDHEN and CDR2 SYDVKM.

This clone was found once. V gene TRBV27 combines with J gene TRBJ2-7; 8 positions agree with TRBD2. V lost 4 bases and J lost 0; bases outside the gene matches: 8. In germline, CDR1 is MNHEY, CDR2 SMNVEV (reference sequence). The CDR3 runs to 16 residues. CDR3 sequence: CASSSLPGGASYEQYF. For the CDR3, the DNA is TGTGCCAGCAGTTCCCTCCCGGGAGGGGCCTCCTACGAGCAGTACTTC.

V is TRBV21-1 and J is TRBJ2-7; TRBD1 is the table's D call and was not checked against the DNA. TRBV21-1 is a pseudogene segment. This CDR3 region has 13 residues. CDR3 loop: CASWVDRGTEQYF. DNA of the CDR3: TGTGCCAGCTGGGTCGACAGGGGGACTGAGCAGTACTTC.

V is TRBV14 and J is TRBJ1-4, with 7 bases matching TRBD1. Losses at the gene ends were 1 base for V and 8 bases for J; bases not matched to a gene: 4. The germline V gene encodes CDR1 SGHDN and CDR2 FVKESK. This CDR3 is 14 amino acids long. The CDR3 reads CASSQGQGEEKLFF. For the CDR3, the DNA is TGTGCCAGCAGCCAAGGACAGGGAGAGGAAAAACTGTTTTTT.

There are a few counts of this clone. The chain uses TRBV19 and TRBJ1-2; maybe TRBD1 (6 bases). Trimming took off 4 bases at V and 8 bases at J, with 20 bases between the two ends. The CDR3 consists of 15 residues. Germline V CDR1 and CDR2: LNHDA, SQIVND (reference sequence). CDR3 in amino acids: CASSTAGWGQKGYTF. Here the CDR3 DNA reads TGTGCCAGTAGTACCGCCGGATGGGGGCAGAAAGGCTACACCTTC.

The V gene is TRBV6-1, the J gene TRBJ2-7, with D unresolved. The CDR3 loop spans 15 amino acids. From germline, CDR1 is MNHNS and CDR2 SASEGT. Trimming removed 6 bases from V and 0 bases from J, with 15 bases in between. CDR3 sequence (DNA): TGTGCCAGCAGCCAACAGCCACAAAACTCCTACGAGCAGTACTTC. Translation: CASSQQPQNSYEQYF.

CDR3 DNA sequence: TGTGCCAGCAGCCCCATCAAAGCCATTCGACAGGCGAGCACAGATACGCAGTATTTT. The encoded protein is CASSPIKAIRQASTDTQYF. The chain uses TRBV14 and TRBJ2-3; a weak D match, TRBD1 (6 bases). The CDR3 covers 19 residues. The V gene's germline CDR1 is SGHDN and CDR2 FVKESK. V lost 4 bases to trimming and J lost 0 bases, with 23 bases between them.

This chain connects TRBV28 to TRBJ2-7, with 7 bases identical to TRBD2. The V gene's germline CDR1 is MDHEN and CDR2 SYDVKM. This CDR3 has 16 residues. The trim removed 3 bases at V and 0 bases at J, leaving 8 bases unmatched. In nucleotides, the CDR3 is TGTGCCAGCAGTTTCTCCCTAGCGGAGCTCTCCTACGAGCAGTACTTC. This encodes CASSFSLAELSYEQYF.

The CDR3 is CASSFGASGPTLSYEQYF. The CDR3 DNA reads TGTGCCAGCAGTTTTGGTGCTAGCGGGCCTACCCTCTCCTACGAGCAGTACTTC. V usage is TRBV28 and J usage is TRBJ2-7; 8 bases map to TRBD2. CDR3 length: 18 amino acids. Germline loops: CDR1 MDHEN, CDR2 SYDVKM. The junction had 13 bases not matched to a gene; V was cut back by 3 bases and J by 0 bases.

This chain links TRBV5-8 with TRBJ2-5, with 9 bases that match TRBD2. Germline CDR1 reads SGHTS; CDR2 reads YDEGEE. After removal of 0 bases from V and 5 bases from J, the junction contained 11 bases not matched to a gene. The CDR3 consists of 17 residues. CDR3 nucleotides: TGTGCCAGCAGCTTGGAGTTAGCGGGGGCCTCTCGGGAGACCCAGTACTTC. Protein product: CASSLELAGASRETQYF.

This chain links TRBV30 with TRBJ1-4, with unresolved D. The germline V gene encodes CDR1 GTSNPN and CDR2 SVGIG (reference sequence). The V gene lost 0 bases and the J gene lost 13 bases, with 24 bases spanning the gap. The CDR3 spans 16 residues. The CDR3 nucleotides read TGTGCCTGGAGTGTAGCGGCGGGGAGGGCCTACGGTGGACTGTTTTTT. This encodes CAWSVAAGRAYGGLFF. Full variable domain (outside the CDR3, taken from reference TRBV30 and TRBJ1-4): SQTIHQWPATLVQPVGSPLSLECTVEGTSNPNLYWYRQAAGRGLQLLFYSVGIGQISSEVPQNLSASRPQDRQFILSSKKLLLSDSGFYLCAWSVAAGRAYGGLFFGSGTQLSVL.

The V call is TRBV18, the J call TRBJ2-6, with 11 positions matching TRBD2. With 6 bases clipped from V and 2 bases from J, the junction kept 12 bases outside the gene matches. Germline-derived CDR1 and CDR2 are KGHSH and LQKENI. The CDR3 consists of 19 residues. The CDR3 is CASSPVAGGPFAGANVLTF. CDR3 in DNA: TGTGCCAGCTCCCCCGTAGCGGGAGGGCCGTTCGCTGGGGCCAACGTCCTGACTTTC.

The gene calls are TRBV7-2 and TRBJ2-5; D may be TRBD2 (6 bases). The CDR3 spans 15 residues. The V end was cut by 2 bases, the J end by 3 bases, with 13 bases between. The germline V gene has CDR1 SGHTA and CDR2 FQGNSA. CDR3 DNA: TGTGCCAGCAGCTTAAGGCTAGCGCCAGAAGAGACCCAGTACTTC. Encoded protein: CASSLRLAPEETQYF.

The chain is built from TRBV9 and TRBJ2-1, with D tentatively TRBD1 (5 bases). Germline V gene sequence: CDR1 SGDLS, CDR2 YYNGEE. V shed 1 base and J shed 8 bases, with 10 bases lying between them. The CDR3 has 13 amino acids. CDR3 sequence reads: CASSVQGEDEQFF. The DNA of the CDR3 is TGTGCCAGCAGCGTACAGGGTGAGGATGAGCAGTTCTTC.

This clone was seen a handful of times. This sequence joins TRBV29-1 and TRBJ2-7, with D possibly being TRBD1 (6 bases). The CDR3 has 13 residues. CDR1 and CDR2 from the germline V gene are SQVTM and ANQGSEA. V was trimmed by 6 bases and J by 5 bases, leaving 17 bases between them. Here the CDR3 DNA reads TGCAGCGTCGCAACTAACACAGGGCACGAGCAGTACTTC. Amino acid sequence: CSVATNTGHEQYF.

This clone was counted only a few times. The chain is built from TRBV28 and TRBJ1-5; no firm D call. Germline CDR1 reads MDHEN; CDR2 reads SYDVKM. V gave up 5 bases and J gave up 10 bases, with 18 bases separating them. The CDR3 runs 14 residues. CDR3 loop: CASSPMVLQKPQHF. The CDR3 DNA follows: TGTGCCAGCAGTCCTATGGTGCTACAGAAACCCCAGCATTTT.